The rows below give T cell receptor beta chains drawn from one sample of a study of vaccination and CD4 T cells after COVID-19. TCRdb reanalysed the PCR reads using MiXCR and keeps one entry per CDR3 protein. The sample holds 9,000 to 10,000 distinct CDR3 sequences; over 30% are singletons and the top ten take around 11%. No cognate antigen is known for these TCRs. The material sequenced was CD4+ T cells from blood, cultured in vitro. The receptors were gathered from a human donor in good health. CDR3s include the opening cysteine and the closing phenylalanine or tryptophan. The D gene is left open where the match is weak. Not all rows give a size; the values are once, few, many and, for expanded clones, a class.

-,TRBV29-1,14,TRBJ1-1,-,TGCAGCGTACCCTACTCGGGGGTCAACACTGAAGCTTTCTTT,CSVPYSGVNTEAFF
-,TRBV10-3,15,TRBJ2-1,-,TGTGCCATCAGTGCTTGGCGGAGCTCCTACAATGAGCAGTTCTTC,CAISAWRSSYNEQFF
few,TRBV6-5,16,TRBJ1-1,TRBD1,TGTGCCAGCAGTTACACTAAGACAGGGCTGAACACTGAAGCTTTCTTT,CASSYTKTGLNTEAFF
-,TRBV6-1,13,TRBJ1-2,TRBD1,TGTGCCAGCAGAGCAACAGGGGCCTATGGCTACACCTTC,CASRATGAYGYTF
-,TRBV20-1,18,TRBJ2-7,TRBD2,TGCAGTGCTAGAGCCAAACTGGCTAGCGGGATAATAGGGTACGAGCAGTACTTC,CSARAKLASGIIGYEQYF
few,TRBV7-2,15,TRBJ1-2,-,TGTGCCAGCAGCTCAGAAAGGACACTTCGAATAGGCTACACCTTC,CASSSERTLRIGYTF
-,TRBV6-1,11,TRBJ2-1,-,TGTGCCAGCAGCAACGTGGATGAGCAGTTCTTC,CASSNVDEQFF
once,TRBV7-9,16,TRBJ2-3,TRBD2,TGTGCCAGCAGCTTCGGACTAGCGGGGGGGGCAGATACGCAGTATTTT,CASSFGLAGGADTQYF
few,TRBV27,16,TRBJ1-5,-,TGTGCCAGCAGGGAGGGGGTTCACCGGGGCAATCAGCCCCAGCATTTT,CASREGVHRGNQPQHF
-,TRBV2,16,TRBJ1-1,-,TGTGCCAGCAGTGGGGGGCGAGGTCCGATGAACACTGAAGCTTTCTTT,CASSGGRGPMNTEAFF
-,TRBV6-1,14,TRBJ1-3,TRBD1,TGTGCCAGCAGTGCACAGGGGGCTGGAAACACCATATATTTT,CASSAQGAGNTIYF
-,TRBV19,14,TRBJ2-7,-,TGTGCCAGTAGTACGACGGTCGGCGGATACGAGCAGTACTTC,CASSTTVGGYEQYF
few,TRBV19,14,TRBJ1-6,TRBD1,TGTGCCAGCCGACAGGGGGTTTCTGATTCACCCCTCCACTTT,CASRQGVSDSPLHF
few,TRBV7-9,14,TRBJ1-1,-,TGTGCCAGCAGCCCCGGATGGACGGGGCCTGAAGCTTTCTTT,CASSPGWTGPEAFF
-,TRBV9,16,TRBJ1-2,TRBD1,TGTGCCAGCAGCGTATTCGACAGGCTTGGACAGGGTGGCTACACCTTC,CASSVFDRLGQGGYTF